These 30 T cell receptor beta chains originate from one sample sequenced in a study of CD8+CD57+ T cells in acquired aplastic anemia (dated by TCRdb to 2016 to 2018). Expansion of CD8+CD57+ cells had been shown by flow cytometry in the patients chosen for sequencing. Instrument on record: Illumina HiSeq 2000. TCR beta VDJ combination and CDR3 sequence profiling used genomic DNA as the template. TCRdb reworked the public reads: Q25 trimming with fastp, MiXCR clone assembly, productive beta chains retained. When rows share a CDR3 protein, they turn into one entry using the most common DNA and genes. The sample contains over 150,000 distinct CDR3 sequences, around 75% of them found a single time. Of the sample, 40% to 60% is held by the ten largest clones. Sample: sorted CD4+, CD8+, or CD8+CD57+ T cells (not recorded which) from PBMCs. Receptors were obtained from a human donor with aplastic anemia.

This clonotype appeared once. This chain links TRBV20-1 with TRBJ1-2; no reliable D call. V shed 3 bases and J shed 4 bases, with 15 bases lying between them. Germline V CDR1 and CDR2: DFQATT, SNEGSKA (reference sequence). This CDR3 comprises 14 residues. As DNA, the CDR3 is TGCAGTGCTAGGAGGGAGTCAGAGGGCTATGGCTACACCTTC. Protein product: CSARRESEGYGYTF.

The chain has TRBV5-8 and TRBJ2-5, with D hard to call. V was shortened by 6 bases and J by 6 bases, with 12 bases between the two germline ends. The CDR3 loop spans 12 amino acids. Germline V lookup: CDR1 SGHTS, CDR2 YDEGEE. The CDR3 spells CASNRMMQTQYF. CDR3 DNA: TGTGCCAGCAACAGAATGATGCAGACCCAGTACTTC.

This clonotype is a singleton in its sample. This chain uses TRBV24-1 with TRBJ2-7; a weak D match, TRBD2 (5 bases). Per germline, CDR1 KGHDR and CDR2 SFDVKD. The CDR3 has 13 amino acids. V was pared by 7 bases and J by 7 bases, with 16 bases between. Here the CDR3 DNA reads TGTGCCACCAGCCGGCCGGGAACGAGGGAGCAGTACTTC. It encodes CATSRPGTREQYF.

The chain carries TRBV20-1 and TRBJ1-5, with no clear D. With 3 bases removed from V and 2 bases from J, the gap between germline ends came to 11 bases. The germline V gene has CDR1 DFQATT and CDR2 SNEGSKA (reference sequence). This CDR3 has 14 residues. The CDR3: CSASSTDGNQPQHF. In DNA, the CDR3 is TGCAGTGCTAGTAGTACAGATGGCAATCAGCCCCAGCATTTT.

The V and J genes are TRBV19 and TRBJ2-7; D call uncertain. The CDR3 has 14 residues. Trimming shortened V by 4 bases and J by 2 bases, and 12 bases separated the two germline ends. Germline V gene lookup returns CDR1 LNHDA and CDR2 SQIVND (reference sequence). For the CDR3, the DNA is TGTGCCAGTAGTACCCCGGGTCTCCCCTACGAGCAGTACTTC. This translates into CASSTPGLPYEQYF.

The V call is TRBV19, the J call TRBJ2-3, with 12 bases aligning to TRBD2. Germline V gene sequence: CDR1 LNHDA, CDR2 SQIVND (reference sequence). Losses at the gene ends were 8 bases for V and 0 bases for J; bases not matched to a gene: 3. This CDR3 has 15 residues. In DNA, the CDR3 is TGTGCCAGTGGACTAGCGGGGTACAGCACAGATACGCAGTATTTT. This codes for CASGLAGYSTDTQYF.

Ten or more counts support this clonotype. CDR3 region: CASTPTGQYNYGYTF. The CDR3 DNA reads TGTGCCAGCACCCCAACAGGACAGTATAACTATGGCTACACCTTC. This chain joins TRBV3-1 and TRBJ1-2; TRBD1 might be the D (6 bases). Trimming removed 7 bases from V and 1 base from J, with 16 bases in between. In germline, CDR1 is LGHDT, CDR2 YNNKEL (reference sequence). This CDR3 contains 15 residues.

This chain uses TRBV7-6 with TRBJ2-7; 10 bases map to TRBD1. From germline, CDR1 is SGHVS and CDR2 FNYEAQ. The CDR3 totals 15 residues. V shed 5 bases and J 2 bases; nucleotides not matched to a gene: 6. The CDR3 region is CASSETGTGAYEQYF. The CDR3 coding sequence is TGTGCCAGCAGCGAAACGGGGACAGGGGCCTACGAGCAGTACTTC.

Here the CDR3 reads CASSLLGSTDTQYF. As DNA, the CDR3 is TGTGCCAGCAGTCTACTAGGGAGCACAGATACGCAGTATTTT. V and J are TRBV2 and TRBJ2-3; maybe TRBD2 (5 bases). Germline V CDR1 and CDR2: SNHLY, FYNNEI. The CDR3 length is 14 residues. V lost 5 bases, J lost 0 bases, and 9 bases lay in between.

This chain links TRBV25-1 with TRBJ2-2; D is unresolved. The germline gives CDR1 MGHDK, CDR2 SYGVNS. CDR3 length: 14 amino acids. With 4 bases removed from V and 0 bases from J, the gap between germline ends came to 6 bases. The chain's CDR3 is CASSGYTNTGELFF. CDR3 nucleotide sequence: TGTGCCAGCAGTGGTTACACGAACACCGGGGAGCTGTTTTTT.

As concerns this clonotype: One end of the junction does not line up with germline, which may come from a read error. The chain's CDR3 is CAISETSGSDTQYF. The CDR3 nucleotides are TGTGCCATCAGTGAGACTTCGGGGTCAGATACGCAGTATTTT. This rearrangement joins TRBV2 to TRBJ2-3; D might be TRBD2 (5 bases). Germline-derived CDR1 and CDR2 are SNHLY and FYNNEI. This CDR3 has 14 amino acids.

The gene calls are TRBV4-1 and TRBJ1-6, with D maybe TRBD1 (5 bases). The V gene's germline CDR1 is MGHRA and CDR2 YSYEKL. CDR3 length: 17 residues. Deletions cut 1 base from V and 5 bases from J, with 15 bases between. This chain's CDR3 is CASSQGGRGPDNSPLHF. The CDR3 DNA is TGCGCCAGCAGCCAAGGAGGGAGGGGACCAGATAATTCACCCCTCCACTTT.

J is TRBJ2-1 and V is TRBV7-3; no definite D call. V lost 7 bases and J lost 1, with 14 bases in between. The germline V gene has CDR1 SGHTA and CDR2 FQGTGA. This CDR3 contains 15 residues. The CDR3 reads CASTNTGGSYNEQFF. The CDR3 bases are TGTGCCAGCACTAATACGGGCGGATCCTACAATGAGCAGTTCTTC.

The V and J genes are TRBV2 and TRBJ2-7, with D hard to call. This CDR3 contains 16 residues. The V end lost 7 bases, the J end lost 3 bases, and 22 bases lay between the germline ends. Germline assignment: CDR1 SNHLY and CDR2 FYNNEI. The CDR3, as DNA: TGTGCCAGCATCGGCTACGACACACGGACCTTCTACGAGCAGTACTTC. Translating gives CASIGYDTRTFYEQYF. The full variable domain, in which reference TRBV2 and TRBJ2-7 provide the parts outside the CDR3, is EPEVTQTPSHQVTQMGQEVILRCVPISNHLYFYWYRQILGQKVEFLVSFYNNEISEKSEIFDDQFSVERPDGSNFTLKIRSTKLEDSAMYFCASIGYDTRTFYEQYFGPGTRLTVT.

The rearrangement uses TRBV20-1 and TRBJ2-7; TRBD2 agrees at 9 bases. The V and J ends lost 2 bases and 1 base, in that order; junction bases with no gene match: 9. The V gene's germline CDR1 is DFQATT and CDR2 SNEGSKA (reference sequence). This CDR3 comprises 16 residues. This CDR3 reads CSARSVSAGGSYEQYF. The CDR3 bases are TGCAGTGCTAGATCCGTGAGCGCGGGGGGGTCCTACGAGCAGTACTTC.

The rearrangement links TRBV9 to TRBJ1-3; unclear D gene. Germline V gene lookup returns CDR1 SGDLS and CDR2 YYNGEE. This CDR3 region has 13 residues. Trimming left V 5 bases short and J 0 bases short, with 6 bases between. The CDR3 coding sequence is TGTGCCAGCAGTCTGGACTCTGGAAACACCATATATTTT. Amino acid sequence: CASSLDSGNTIYF.

A word on this clonotype: A junction boundary mismatches the germline segment, possibly from a read error. This chain uses TRBV7-2 with TRBJ2-3; no reliable D call. The CDR3 sequence is 13 residues long. Germline V CDR1 and CDR2: SGHTA, FQGNSA. CDR3 bases: TGCGCCAGCAGCCAAGATCATGCAGATACGCAGTATTTT. It yields the protein CASSQDHADTQYF.

A note on this clonotype: This may stem from a read error, because a much larger clone lies one nucleotide away. The chain links TRBV6-4 to TRBJ2-2; perhaps TRBD1 as D (5 bases). The CDR3 contains 14 residues. V was pared by 6 bases and J by 3 bases, with 11 bases between. Germline V lookup: CDR1 MRHNA, CDR2 SNTAGT. Here the CDR3 reads CASRGDSHTGELFF. CDR3 sequence (DNA): TGTGCCAGCAGAGGCGACAGCCACACCGGGGAGCTGTTTTTT.

V usage is TRBV7-8 and J usage is TRBJ2-2, with no clear D. The CDR3 is 14 residues long. Germline CDR1 reads SGHVS; CDR2 reads FQNEAQ. V was clipped by 6 bases and J by 1 base, with 9 bases between them. CDR3 sequence reads: CASRIPGNTGELFF. The DNA of the CDR3 is TGTGCCAGCAGAATCCCGGGGAACACCGGGGAGCTGTTTTTT.

In the case of this clonotype: The junction differs from germline at one of its ends, possibly a read error. V is TRBV10-2 and J is TRBJ2-1; 7 bases line up with TRBD2. Germline V gene data show CDR1 as WSHSY and CDR2 as SAAADI. The CDR3 consists of 13 residues. CDR3 amino acids: CASSSGEYNKQSF. The CDR3 region has the DNA TGCGCCAGTTCGAGCGGGGAATACAATAAGCAGTCCTTC.

As for this clonotype: Mismatch with germline at one junction end may stem from a read error. The rearrangement links TRBV15 to TRBJ1-1; perhaps TRBD1 as D (5 bases). Germline V CDR1 and CDR2: LNHNV, YYDKDF (reference sequence). The CDR3 covers 17 residues. CDR3 DNA: TGTGTCACCAGCAGAGGTTTTGTTCGGGGGAGGAAGGCTGAAGCTTTCTTT. Residues: CVTSRGFVRGRKAEAFF.

This chain uses TRBV20-1 with TRBJ1-2, with D unresolved. The CDR3 has 13 amino acids. Germline CDR1 DFQATT, CDR2 SNEGSKA (reference sequence). The V end lost 3 bases, the J end lost 4 bases, and 12 bases lay between the germline ends. This chain's CDR3 is CSASPQSTYGYTF. Written as DNA, the CDR3 is TGCAGTGCTAGCCCACAATCAACCTATGGCTACACCTTC.

The chain employs TRBV7-9 and TRBJ1-1; no reliable D call. CDR3 size: 16 residues. From germline, CDR1 is SEHNR and CDR2 FQNEAQ (reference sequence). V gave up 1 base and J gave up 0 bases, with 12 bases separating them. The CDR3 reads CASSLGTGSMNTEAFF. The CDR3 bases are TGTGCCAGCAGCTTAGGTACGGGTTCCATGAACACTGAAGCTTTCTTT.

The V and J genes are TRBV7-8 and TRBJ2-1, with TRBD1 matching 9 bases. CDR3 length: 15 residues. V trimming: 4 bases; J trimming: 8 bases; junction bases outside the gene matches: 9. In germline, CDR1 is SGHVS, CDR2 FQNEAQ. As DNA, the CDR3 is TGTGCCAGCAGCTCGGACAGGGGTCCTACCGATGAGCAGTTCTTC. Encoded protein: CASSSDRGPTDEQFF.

The rearrangement links TRBV2 to TRBJ2-2; 9 nucleotides agree with TRBD2. CDR1 and CDR2 from the germline V gene are SNHLY and FYNNEI. Unmatched junction bases numbered 9, after V lost 9 bases and J lost 4 bases. The CDR3 runs 15 residues. CDR3 protein: CARGRSGSGTGELFF. CDR3 nucleotides: TGTGCCAGGGGGCGTAGCGGGAGTGGCACCGGGGAGCTGTTTTTT.

The chain is built from TRBV25-1 and TRBJ1-1, with TRBD1 matching over 7 bases. Germline V CDR1 and CDR2: MGHDK, SYGVNS. The CDR3 has 14 residues. V was pared by 4 bases and J by 4 bases, with 6 bases of the junction left unmatched. The CDR3: CASSVSQGGTEAFF. CDR3 nucleotides: TGTGCCAGCAGTGTTTCCCAGGGGGGCACTGAAGCTTTCTTT.

The chain couples TRBV15 to TRBJ1-5, with TRBD1 as a possible D gene (6 bases). Germline-derived CDR1 and CDR2 are LNHNV and YYDKDF (reference sequence). Trimming took off 4 bases at V and 7 bases at J, with 14 bases between the two ends. The CDR3 is made up of 14 amino acids. The CDR3 loop is CATSTGGWEQPQHF. Here the CDR3 DNA reads TGTGCCACCAGCACCGGGGGCTGGGAACAGCCCCAGCATTTT.

The chain links TRBV10-1 to TRBJ2-5; D is possibly TRBD1 (7 bases). Germline values: CDR1 WNHNN, CDR2 SYGVQD (reference sequence). The CDR3 has 15 residues. V lost 2 bases to trimming and J lost 4 bases, with 14 bases between them. This chain's CDR3 is CASSEPAGGRETQYF. CDR3 coding DNA: TGCGCCAGCAGTGAGCCTGCAGGGGGGCGAGAGACCCAGTACTTC.

The V call is TRBV6-4, the J call TRBJ2-7; D unresolved. The CDR3 has 15 amino acids. CDR1 and CDR2 (germline): MRHNA, SNTAGT. The V and J ends lost 5 bases and 6 bases respectively, with 20 bases between them. Written as DNA, the CDR3 is TGTGCCAGCAGTTACACCCCTGGGCCAGCCGGCGAGCAGTACTTC. Protein sequence: CASSYTPGPAGEQYF.

This chain joins TRBV7-2 and TRBJ2-7; 13 nucleotides agree with TRBD2. V was pared by 3 bases and J by 0 bases, with 2 bases of the junction left unmatched. CDR3 length: 16 residues. From germline, CDR1 is SGHTA and CDR2 FQGNSA. The CDR3: CASSLTSGGTSYEQYF. DNA for the CDR3: TGTGCCAGCAGCTTGACTAGCGGGGGGACCTCCTACGAGCAGTACTTC.